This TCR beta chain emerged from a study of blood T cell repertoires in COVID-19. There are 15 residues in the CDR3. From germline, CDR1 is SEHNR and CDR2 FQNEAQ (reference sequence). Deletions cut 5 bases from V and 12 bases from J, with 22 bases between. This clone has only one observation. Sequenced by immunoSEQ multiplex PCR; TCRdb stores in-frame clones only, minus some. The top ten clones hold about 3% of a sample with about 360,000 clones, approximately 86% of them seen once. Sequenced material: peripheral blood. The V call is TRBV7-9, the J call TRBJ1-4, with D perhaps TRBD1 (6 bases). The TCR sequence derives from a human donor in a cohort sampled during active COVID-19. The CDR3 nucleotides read TGTGCCAGCAGCCGTTTGGGGCTTGGGACATCTGAACTGTTTTTT. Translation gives CASSRLGLGTSELFF.